The sample holds a few counts of the clone carrying this T cell receptor (beta chain). What it binds is not known. This sample stems from a study of OX40 agonist ivuxolimab in advanced cancers. Study-level points and caveats: On average, CD8+ T cells had more expanded clones than CD4+.

Germline V gene sequence: CDR1 SGHNT, CDR2 YENEEA. The CDR3 is made up of 14 amino acids. V shed 5 bases and J 5 bases; nucleotides not matched to a gene: 5. The assay was immunoSEQ multiplex PCR, and TCRdb's table has in-frame clones only and misses some. The sample yields roughly 67,000 clones, over 75% seen once. A history of autoimmune disease or systemic immunosuppression excluded patients. The chain couples TRBV11-3 to TRBJ2-3; TRBD2 agrees at 9 bases. The sequencing here drew on CD4+ or CD8+ T cells sorted from blood, taken in a trial of the OX40 agonist ivuxolimab. The receptor's source is an adult with an advanced solid tumor such as melanoma, head and neck, liver or kidney cancer. The CDR3 region is CASSPGGGEDTQYF. CDR3 sequence (DNA): TGTGCCAGCAGCCCCGGCGGGGGGGAAGATACGCAGTATTTT.